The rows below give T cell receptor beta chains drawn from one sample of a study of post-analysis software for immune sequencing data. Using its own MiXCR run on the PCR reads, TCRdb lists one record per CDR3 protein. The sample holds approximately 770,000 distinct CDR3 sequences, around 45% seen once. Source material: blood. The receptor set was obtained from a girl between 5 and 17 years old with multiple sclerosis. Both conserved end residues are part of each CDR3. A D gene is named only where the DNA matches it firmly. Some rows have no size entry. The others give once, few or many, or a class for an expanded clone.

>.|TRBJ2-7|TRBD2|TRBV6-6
CASSKAGGNYEQYF
TGTGCCAGCAGTAAGGCGGGAGGGAACTACGAGCAGTACTTC
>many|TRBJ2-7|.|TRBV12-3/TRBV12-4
CATHFGGFYEQYF
TGTGCCACCCATTTCGGCGGTTTCTACGAGCAGTACTTC
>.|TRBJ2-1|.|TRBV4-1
CASSQGMNEQFF
TGCGCCAGCAGCCAGGGGATGAATGAGCAGTTCTTC
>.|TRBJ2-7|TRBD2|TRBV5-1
CASSLIAGGPREQYF
TGCGCCAGCAGCCTGATAGCGGGAGGGCCGAGGGAGCAGTACTTC
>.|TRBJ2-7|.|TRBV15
CATSRDRGSAYEQYF
TGTGCCACCAGCAGAGATCGAGGGTCCGCCTACGAGCAGTACTTC
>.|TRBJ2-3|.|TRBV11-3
CASSLKAVTDTQYF
TGTGCCAGCAGCTTAAAAGCGGTAACAGATACGCAGTATTTT
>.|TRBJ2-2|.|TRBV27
CASSLPRTGELFF
TGTGCCAGCAGTCTGCCGAGAACCGGGGAGCTGTTTTTT
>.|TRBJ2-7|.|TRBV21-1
CASSRTSGRVNEQYF
TGTGCCAGCAGCCGGACTAGCGGGAGAGTTAACGAGCAGTACTTC
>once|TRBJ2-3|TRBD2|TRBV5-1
CASSAGASGDSTDTQYF
TGCGCCAGCAGCGCCGGGGCTAGCGGTGACTCCACAGATACGCAGTATTTT
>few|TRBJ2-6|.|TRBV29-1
CSVVGGPGANVLTF
TGCAGCGTTGTAGGTGGACCTGGGGCCAACGTCCTGACTTTC
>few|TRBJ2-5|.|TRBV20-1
CSCLDGGEETQYF
TGCAGTTGCCTAGACGGGGGCGAAGAGACCCAGTACTTC
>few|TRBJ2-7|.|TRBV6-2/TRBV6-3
CASSYGGVAEQYF
TGTGCCAGCAGTTACGGGGGAGTTGCCGAGCAGTACTTC
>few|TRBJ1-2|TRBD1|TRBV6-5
CASSSGQAVGYTF
TGTGCCAGCAGTTCGGGACAGGCCGTTGGCTACACCTTC
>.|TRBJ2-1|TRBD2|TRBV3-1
CASSQEVGLAANNEQFF
TGTGCCAGCAGCCAAGAGGTGGGACTAGCGGCCAACAATGAGCAGTTCTTC
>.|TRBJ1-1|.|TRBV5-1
CASSLGVRNTEAFF
TGCGCCAGCAGCTTGGGCGTAAGGAACACTGAAGCTTTCTTT